One sample yielded the 2 T cell receptor beta chains listed below, sequenced in a study of T cells of healthy individuals (dated by TCRdb to the late 2010s). The library was obtained by 5' RACE. The instrument was an Illumina MiSeq. TCRdb ran its own pipeline on the public reads, namely fastp trimming at Q25 and MiXCR clone calling, and kept in-frame beta chains. Rows merge per CDR3 protein into single entries with the most common DNA and genes. This sample comprises 65,000 to 90,000 distinct CDR3 sequences, roughly 5% of them detected only once. Roughly 7.5% of the sample comes from the top ten. The receptor set was obtained from a female donor in good health.

In its sample, this clonotype was seen many times. J is TRBJ2-1 and V is TRBV14; maybe TRBD1 (6 bases). Trimming removed 2 bases from V and 2 bases from J, with 13 bases in between. The germline CDR1 and CDR2 sequences are SGHDN and FVKESK. This CDR3 has 16 amino acids. CDR3 loop: CASSQHYRDAYNEQFF. The DNA for the CDR3 is TGTGCCAGCAGCCAACACTACAGGGATGCCTACAATGAGCAGTTCTTC.

The table lists this clonotype with many counts. This rearrangement joins TRBV6-6 to TRBJ2-2, with 10 bases fitting TRBD2. V gave up 7 bases and J gave up 0 bases; unmatched junction bases: 8. This CDR3 contains 17 residues. Germline V gives CDR1 MNHNY, CDR2 SVGAGI (reference sequence). The CDR3 is CASTRTSGTTNTGELFF. The CDR3 bases are TGTGCCAGCACCCGAACTAGCGGGACCACGAACACCGGGGAGCTGTTTTTT.